These 19 T cell receptor beta chains came from one sample sequenced in a study of brain T cells in children with intractable seizures. Only cases whose brain tissue showed the highest T cell transcript signatures were sequenced. Using immunoSEQ multiplex PCR, the repertoire was profiled, and TCRdb retains in-frame clones only, with some absent. The sample has 1,500 to 2,500 clones, around 80% seen once; the top ten hold roughly 25%. The material sequenced was resected brain tissue, taken at surgery. Every receptor here comes from a girl aged 2 to 10 with tuberous sclerosis and intractable seizures.

The chain has TRBV18 and TRBJ1-1; no definite D call. The CDR3 consists of 13 residues. From germline, CDR1 is KGHSH and CDR2 LQKENI. V lost 2 bases, J lost 1 base, and 5 bases lay in between. The CDR3 DNA follows: TGTGCCAGCTCACCAAACAAGAACACTGAAGCTTTCTTT. Translation gives CASSPNKNTEAFF.

The chain carries TRBV7-6 and TRBJ2-7; D ambiguous. V lost 3 bases to trimming and J lost 6 bases, with 18 bases between them. This CDR3 has 15 residues. Germline lookup yields CDR1 SGHVS and CDR2 FNYEAQ. The CDR3 DNA reads TGTGCCAGCAGCTTGGCCGGTACAGACGACGGCGAGCAGTACTTC. Amino acid sequence: CASSLAGTDDGEQYF.

This rearrangement joins TRBV7-2 to TRBJ2-1; 10 bases line up with TRBD1. V lost 5 bases to trimming and J lost 1 base; unmatched junction nucleotides: 5. The germline V gene encodes CDR1 SGHTA and CDR2 FQGNSA. CDR3 length: 16 amino acids. The CDR3 DNA sequence: TGTGCCAGCAGCGCCCGGGACAGGGGTTCCTACAATGAGCAGTTCTTC. Amino acid sequence: CASSARDRGSYNEQFF.

The chain combines TRBV6-4 with TRBJ2-2, with D tentatively TRBD1 (5 bases). This CDR3 comprises 13 residues. V dropped 2 bases and J dropped 4 bases, with 5 bases sitting between them. The germline V gene encodes CDR1 MRHNA and CDR2 SNTAGT. DNA for the CDR3: TGTGCCAGCAGTGACAGGGGCACCGGGGAGCTGTTTTTT. This codes for CASSDRGTGELFF.

In DNA, the CDR3 is TGTGCCAGCAGCGAAGAGCCCCAGAGCTCCTACGAGCAGTACTTC. Residues: CASSEEPQSSYEQYF. The chain has TRBV9 and TRBJ2-7; no reliable D call. Germline CDR1 SGDLS, CDR2 YYNGEE. V was shortened by 3 bases and J by 0 bases, with 13 bases between the two germline ends. CDR3 size: 15 residues.

The rearrangement links TRBV15 to TRBJ2-3; maybe TRBD2 (6 bases). The CDR3 length is 15 residues. The V end was cut by 0 bases, the J end by 0 bases, with 7 bases between. Germline values: CDR1 LNHNV, CDR2 YYDKDF (reference sequence). The CDR3 loop reads CATSRERGSTDTQYF. CDR3 sequence (DNA): TGTGCCACCAGCAGAGAGCGGGGAAGCACAGATACGCAGTATTTT.

Only one count was recorded for this clone. The chain couples TRBV6-5 to TRBJ2-1, with 8 bases fitting TRBD2. CDR1 and CDR2 (germline): MNHEY, SVGAGI. V lost 0 bases, J lost 2 bases, and 3 bases stayed unmatched. The CDR3 is 16 residues long. CDR3 protein: CASSYSAGGAYNEQFF. DNA of the CDR3: TGTGCCAGCAGTTACTCAGCCGGGGGGGCCTACAATGAGCAGTTCTTC.

V usage is TRBV12-3 or TRBV12-4 and J usage is TRBJ1-2; D remains unclear. The germline V and J ends were trimmed by 1 base and 11 bases, with 11 bases remaining between them. The CDR3 runs 12 residues. DNA for the CDR3: TGTGCCAGCAGTTTAGTTCTGGACGGTTACACCTTC. It specifies CASSLVLDGYTF.

The chain has TRBV6-5 and TRBJ1-2; 8 nucleotides match TRBD1. After removal of 5 bases from V and 9 bases from J, the junction contained 11 bases not matched to a gene. The CDR3 has 14 amino acids. Germline assignment: CDR1 MNHEY and CDR2 SVGAGI. The DNA of the CDR3 is TGTGCCAGCAGTAAAACAGGGGGGAGTAGGAGCTACACCTTC. This gives the protein CASSKTGGSRSYTF.

This clone has just one count. CDR3 amino acids: CASSPTTGGAGNTIYF. For the CDR3, the DNA is TGTGCCAGCAGCCCAACTACAGGGGGTGCTGGAAACACCATATATTTT. This rearrangement joins TRBV7-9 to TRBJ1-3; 8 bases match TRBD1. The CDR3 is 16 residues long. CDR1 SEHNR and CDR2 FQNEAQ come from the germline V gene (reference sequence). V trimming: 5 bases; J trimming: 2 bases; junction bases outside the gene matches: 8.

The V gene is TRBV7-3, the J gene TRBJ2-2; D remains unclear. The CDR3 covers 15 residues. V lost 2 bases and J 6 bases, leaving 13 bases between the germline ends. The germline CDR1 and CDR2 sequences are SGHTA and FQGTGA. The CDR3 DNA follows: TGTGCCAGCAGCTTATCAGGTCACTCCGCCGGGGAGCTGTTTTTT. Its translation: CASSLSGHSAGELFF.

The gene calls are TRBV6-6 and TRBJ1-2; D unresolved. CDR3 length: 13 residues. CDR1 is MNHNY and CDR2 is SVGAGI in the germline V gene (reference sequence). Between the trimmed V and J ends, which lost 4 bases and 4 bases, there was a span of 10 bases. CDR3: CASSSGYFYGYTF. The CDR3 coding sequence is TGTGCCAGCAGTTCCGGTTACTTCTATGGCTACACCTTC.

This clone was found once. This sequence joins TRBV29-1 and TRBJ2-1, with TRBD2 identical over 9 bases. The CDR3 runs 15 residues. The V segment lost 8 bases and the J segment 8 bases; nucleotides outside the gene matches: 16. CDR1 and CDR2 (germline): SQVTM, ANQGSEA. CDR3 in DNA: TGCAGCATCGAGGGGGTGTCTAGCGGGGACTATGAGCAGTTCTTC. Protein product: CSIEGVSSGDYEQFF.

This clone has only one observation. The chain is built from TRBV7-8 and TRBJ2-3; D uncertain. This CDR3 is built from 15 residues. CDR1 and CDR2 from the germline V gene are SGHVS and FQNEAQ. V was clipped by 5 bases and J by 6 bases, with 18 bases between them. CDR3 in DNA: TGTGCCAGCAGCCGAGGACGGGCCCGTGTGGATACGCAGTATTTT. Protein product: CASSRGRARVDTQYF.

The chain employs TRBV12-3 or TRBV12-4 and TRBJ2-2; the D is unclear. V was pared by 4 bases and J by 7 bases, with 4 bases between. This CDR3 has 11 residues. CDR3 sequence: CASSYVGELFF. CDR3 sequence (DNA): TGTGCCAGCAGTTATGTCGGGGAGCTGTTTTTT.

This clone came up a few times. DNA for the CDR3: TGTGCCAGCAACGCGGGGATCGAGAACACTGAAGCTTTCTTT. It translates to CASNAGIENTEAFF. The chain joins TRBV5-5 to TRBJ1-1, with unresolved D. Trimming cost V 6 bases and J 1 base, with 13 bases left between them. The CDR3 consists of 14 residues. Germline CDR1 SGHKS, CDR2 YYEKEE (reference sequence).

This chain connects TRBV7-9 to TRBJ1-2, with D possibly TRBD1 on 6 matching bases. This CDR3 has 13 residues. Trimming took 0 bases from V and 5 from J, leaving 7 bases between them. Germline CDR1 reads SEHNR; CDR2 reads FQNEAQ (reference sequence). In nucleotides, the CDR3 is TGTGCCAGCAGCTTAGCTACAGGGTATGGCTACACCTTC. Translation: CASSLATGYGYTF.

The chain has TRBV24-1 and TRBJ2-1, with a tentative D call TRBD2 (5 bases). Trimming took 0 bases from V and 6 from J, leaving 11 bases between them. Germline V gene lookup returns CDR1 KGHDR and CDR2 SFDVKD. The length of the CDR3 is 15 residues. CDR3 in DNA: TGTGCCACCAGTGATTTGTCGGGAAAGTTCAATGAGCAGTTCTTC. Translating it yields CATSDLSGKFNEQFF.

As concerns this clone: Other nucleotide sequences from this sample produce the same CDR3. The CDR3 bases are TGTGCCAGCCATCCTAGAGGGAATCAGCCCCAGCATTTT. This translates into CASHPRGNQPQHF. V and J are TRBV19 and TRBJ1-5; D is uncertain. CDR1 is LNHDA and CDR2 is SQIVND in the germline V gene (reference sequence). The CDR3 spans 13 residues. V lost 9 bases and J 4 bases, leaving 13 bases between the germline ends.